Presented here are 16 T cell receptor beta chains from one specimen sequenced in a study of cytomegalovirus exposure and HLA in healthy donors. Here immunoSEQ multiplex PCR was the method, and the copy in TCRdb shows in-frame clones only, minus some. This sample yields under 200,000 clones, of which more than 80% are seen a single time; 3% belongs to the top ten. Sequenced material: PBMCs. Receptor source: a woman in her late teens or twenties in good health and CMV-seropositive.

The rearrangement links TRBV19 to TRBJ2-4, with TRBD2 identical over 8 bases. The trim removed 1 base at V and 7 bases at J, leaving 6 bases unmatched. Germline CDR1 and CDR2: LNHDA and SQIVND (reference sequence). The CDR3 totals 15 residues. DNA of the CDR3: TGTGCCAGTAGTATAGGGGGCGGGAGGAGCAACATTCAGTACTTC. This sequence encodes CASSIGGGRSNIQYF.

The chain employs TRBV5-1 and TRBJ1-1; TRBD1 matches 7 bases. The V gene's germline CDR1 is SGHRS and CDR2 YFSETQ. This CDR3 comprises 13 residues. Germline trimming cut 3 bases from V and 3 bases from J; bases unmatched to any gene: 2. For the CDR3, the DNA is TGCGCCAGCAGCTCGACAGGGTACACTGAAGCTTTCTTT. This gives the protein CASSSTGYTEAFF.

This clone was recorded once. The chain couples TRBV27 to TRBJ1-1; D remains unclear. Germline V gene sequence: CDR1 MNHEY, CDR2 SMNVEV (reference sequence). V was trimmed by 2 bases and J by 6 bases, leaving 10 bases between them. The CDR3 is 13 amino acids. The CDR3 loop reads CASSLVSGAEAFF. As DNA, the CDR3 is TGTGCCAGCAGTTTAGTTAGCGGGGCTGAAGCTTTCTTT.

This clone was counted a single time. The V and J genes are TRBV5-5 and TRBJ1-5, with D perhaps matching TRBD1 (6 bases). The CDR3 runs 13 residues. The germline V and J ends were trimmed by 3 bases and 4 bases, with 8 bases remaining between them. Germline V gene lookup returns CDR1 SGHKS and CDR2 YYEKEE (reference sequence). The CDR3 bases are TGTGCCAGCAGCTGGACAGTTAATCAGCCCCAGCATTTT. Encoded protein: CASSWTVNQPQHF.

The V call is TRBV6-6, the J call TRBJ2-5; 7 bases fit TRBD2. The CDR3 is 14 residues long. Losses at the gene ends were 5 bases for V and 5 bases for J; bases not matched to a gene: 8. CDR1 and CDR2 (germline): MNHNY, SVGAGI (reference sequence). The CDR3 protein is CASSPWGREETQYF. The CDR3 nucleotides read TGTGCCAGCAGTCCCTGGGGGAGGGAGGAGACCCAGTACTTC.

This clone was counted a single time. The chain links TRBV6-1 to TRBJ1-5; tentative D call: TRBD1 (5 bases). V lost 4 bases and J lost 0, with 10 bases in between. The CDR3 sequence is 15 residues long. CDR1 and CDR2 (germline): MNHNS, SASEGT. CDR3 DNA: TGTGCCAGCAGTGCAGGACAACGTAGCAATCAGCCCCAGCATTTT. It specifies CASSAGQRSNQPQHF.

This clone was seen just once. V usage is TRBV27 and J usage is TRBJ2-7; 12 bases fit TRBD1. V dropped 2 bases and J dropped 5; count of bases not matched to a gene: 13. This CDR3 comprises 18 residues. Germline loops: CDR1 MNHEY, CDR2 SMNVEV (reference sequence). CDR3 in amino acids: CASSLMGGGDRGRDEQYF. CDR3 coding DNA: TGTGCCAGCAGTTTAATGGGTGGTGGGGACAGGGGGCGGGACGAGCAGTACTTC.

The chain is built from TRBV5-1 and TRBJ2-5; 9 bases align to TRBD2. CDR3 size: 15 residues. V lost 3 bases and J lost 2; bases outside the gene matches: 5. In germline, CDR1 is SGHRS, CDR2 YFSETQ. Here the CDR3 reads CASSSLAGRQETQYF. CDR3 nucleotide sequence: TGCGCCAGCAGCTCACTAGCGGGTCGACAAGAGACCCAGTACTTC.

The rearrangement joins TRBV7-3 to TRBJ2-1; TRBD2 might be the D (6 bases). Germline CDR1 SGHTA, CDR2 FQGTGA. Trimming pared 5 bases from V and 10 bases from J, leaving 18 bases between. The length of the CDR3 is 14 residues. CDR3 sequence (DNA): TGTGCCAGCAGCCAGGGCGGAGGTGGAGGGGAGCAGTTCTTC. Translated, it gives CASSQGGGGGEQFF. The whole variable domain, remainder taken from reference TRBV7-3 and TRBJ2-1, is GAGVSQTPSNKVTEKGKYVELRCDPISGHTALYWYRQSLGQGPEFLIYFQGTGAADDSGLPNDRFFAVRPEGSVSTLKIQRTERGDSAVYLCASSQGGGGGEQFFGPGTRLTVL.

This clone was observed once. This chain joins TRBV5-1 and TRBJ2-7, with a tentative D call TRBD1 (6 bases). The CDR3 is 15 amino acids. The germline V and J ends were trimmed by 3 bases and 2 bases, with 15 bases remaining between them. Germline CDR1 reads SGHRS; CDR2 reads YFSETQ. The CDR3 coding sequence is TGCGCCAGCAGCTCCTCCATCAGGGGCCCCTACGAGCAGTACTTC. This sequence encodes CASSSSIRGPYEQYF.

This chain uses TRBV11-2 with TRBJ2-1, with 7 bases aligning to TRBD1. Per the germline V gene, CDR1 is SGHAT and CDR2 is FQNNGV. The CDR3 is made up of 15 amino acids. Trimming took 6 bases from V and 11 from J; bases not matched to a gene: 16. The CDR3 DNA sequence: TGTGCCAGCAGACACCCGGGACAGCGGACCTCGAAGCAGTTCTTC. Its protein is CASRHPGQRTSKQFF.

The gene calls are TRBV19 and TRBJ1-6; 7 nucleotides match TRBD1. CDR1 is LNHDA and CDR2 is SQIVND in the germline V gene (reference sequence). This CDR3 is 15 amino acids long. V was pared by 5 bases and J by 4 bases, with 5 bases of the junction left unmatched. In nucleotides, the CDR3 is TGTGCCAGTAGTGCCCCGGGACAGTATAATTCACCCCTCCACTTT. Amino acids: CASSAPGQYNSPLHF.

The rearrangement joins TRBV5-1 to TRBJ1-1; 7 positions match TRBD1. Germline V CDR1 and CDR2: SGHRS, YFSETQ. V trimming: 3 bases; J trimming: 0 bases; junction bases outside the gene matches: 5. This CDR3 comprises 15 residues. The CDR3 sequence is CASSSKQGMNTEAFF. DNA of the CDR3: TGCGCCAGCAGCTCGAAACAGGGGATGAACACTGAAGCTTTCTTT.

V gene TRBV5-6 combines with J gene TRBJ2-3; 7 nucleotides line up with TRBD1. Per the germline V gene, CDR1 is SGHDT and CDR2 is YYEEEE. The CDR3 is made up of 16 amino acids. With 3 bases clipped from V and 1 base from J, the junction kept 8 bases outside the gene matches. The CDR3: CASSSQTGLGTDTQYF. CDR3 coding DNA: TGTGCCAGCAGCTCCCAGACAGGGTTGGGCACAGATACGCAGTATTTT. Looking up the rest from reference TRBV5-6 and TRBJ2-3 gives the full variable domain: DAGVTQSPTHLIKTRGQQVTLRCSPKSGHDTVSWYQQALGQGPQFIFQYYEEEERQRGNFPDRFSGHQFPNYSSELNVNALLLGDSALYLCASSSQTGLGTDTQYFGPGTRLTVL.

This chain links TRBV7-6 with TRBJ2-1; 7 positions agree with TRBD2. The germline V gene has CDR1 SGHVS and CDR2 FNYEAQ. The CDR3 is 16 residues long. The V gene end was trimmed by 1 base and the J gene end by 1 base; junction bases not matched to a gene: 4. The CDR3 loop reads CASSLEGLSSYNEQFF. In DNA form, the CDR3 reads TGTGCCAGCAGCTTAGAGGGACTAAGTTCCTACAATGAGCAGTTCTTC.

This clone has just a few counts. The DNA for the CDR3 is TGTGCCAGCACCCTGGACACGCACGAGACCCAGTACTTC. It is translated as CASTLDTHETQYF. V and J are TRBV6-1 and TRBJ2-5; TRBD1 might be the D (5 bases). The CDR3 spans 13 residues. V was trimmed by 7 bases and J by 5 bases, leaving 14 bases between them. Germline CDR1 and CDR2: MNHNS and SASEGT.